Following are 24 T cell receptor beta chains from one sample sequenced in a study of T cells in Graves' hyperthyroidism and ophthalmopathy. TCR beta CDR3 regions were amplified from RNA. Carried out on the TCR CDR3, a first-round RT-PCR used the HTBI primer set. TCRdb used MiXCR to reprocess the multiplex PCR reads, holding one entry per CDR3 protein. Of around 490,000 distinct CDR3 sequences in the sample, about 20% were seen once. The sample comprised blood. The receptor set was obtained from a man aged 40-49 years with Graves' ophthalmopathy.

In its sample, this clonotype was seen a few times. The gene calls are TRBV18 and TRBJ1-3, with a possible D match to TRBD1 (5 bases). V dropped 2 bases and J dropped 0 bases, with 8 bases sitting between them. Germline lookup yields CDR1 KGHSH and CDR2 LQKENI. This CDR3 has 15 residues. As DNA, the CDR3 is TGTGCCAGCTCACCATCGGGGGACTCTGGAAACACCATATATTTT. Translated, it gives CASSPSGDSGNTIYF.

The V call is TRBV6-5, the J call TRBJ1-2, with D maybe TRBD1 (5 bases). This CDR3 has 14 residues. With 2 bases removed from V and 4 bases from J, the gap between germline ends came to 11 bases. In germline, CDR1 is MNHEY, CDR2 SVGAGI. The CDR3 loop reads CASSYDSQSYGYTF. The CDR3 nucleotides read TGTGCCAGCAGTTACGACAGCCAGAGCTATGGCTACACCTTC.

The rearrangement uses TRBV14 and TRBJ1-2; D unclear. The CDR3 covers 15 residues. Deletions cut 1 base from V and 2 bases from J, with 11 bases between. Germline V gene lookup returns CDR1 SGHDN and CDR2 FVKESK. CDR3 coding DNA: TGTGCCAGCAGCCAAGTCATTGGCGGGAACTATGGCTACACCTTC. Residues: CASSQVIGGNYGYTF.

The table lists this clonotype with a few counts. This chain connects TRBV14 to TRBJ1-4; D is uncertain. Germline CDR1 and CDR2: SGHDN and FVKESK. V lost 0 bases to trimming and J lost 8 bases, with 7 bases between them. CDR3 length: 13 amino acids. In DNA, the CDR3 is TGTGCCAGCAGCCAAGATCTTTGGGAAAAACTGTTTTTT. Amino acid sequence: CASSQDLWEKLFF.

This clonotype appeared a few times. The chain links TRBV7-6 to TRBJ2-3; 9 bases align to TRBD2. This CDR3 spans 21 amino acids. Germline CDR1 reads SGHVS; CDR2 reads FNYEAQ. After removal of 5 bases from V and 2 bases from J, the junction contained 23 bases not matched to a gene. CDR3 bases: TGTGCCAGCAGCCCAAAGGGGGATCAGCGGGGGGAGTTTTCAGACACAGATACGCAGTATTTT. This gives the protein CASSPKGDQRGEFSDTDTQYF.

This clonotype has only a few counts. V is TRBV27 and J is TRBJ2-1; 12 bases line up with TRBD1. The germline CDR1 and CDR2 sequences are MNHEY and SMNVEV (reference sequence). CDR3 length: 14 residues. The V segment lost 5 bases and the J segment 6 bases; nucleotides outside the gene matches: 2. Written as DNA, the CDR3 is TGTGCCAGCAGTGGGGACAGGGGGCGCAATGAGCAGTTCTTC. This gives the protein CASSGDRGRNEQFF.

This clonotype was seen more than once but under ten times. The chain couples TRBV5-1 to TRBJ2-2, with D possibly being TRBD2 (5 bases). The CDR3 has 16 residues. The germline CDR1 and CDR2 sequences are SGHRS and YFSETQ. V was trimmed by 0 bases and J by 0 bases, leaving 9 bases between them. This CDR3 is CASSLAGNPNTGELFF. In nucleotides, the CDR3 is TGCGCCAGCAGCTTGGCCGGGAACCCGAACACCGGGGAGCTGTTTTTT.

The chain is built from TRBV20-1 and TRBJ2-7; the D gene is possibly TRBD1 (5 bases). Germline V CDR1 and CDR2: DFQATT, SNEGSKA (reference sequence). V shed 4 bases and J shed 2 bases, with 9 bases lying between them. The CDR3 has 12 residues. The CDR3 reads CSANRPPYEQYF. DNA for the CDR3: TGCAGTGCTAACAGGCCCCCCTACGAGCAGTACTTC.

Of note for this clonotype: A junction end diverges from the germline sequence, so it may reflect a read error. The chain recombines TRBV7-8 with TRBJ2-7; D perhaps matches TRBD1 (6 bases). Germline V lookup: CDR1 SGHVS, CDR2 FQNEAQ. This CDR3 comprises 15 residues. The CDR3 DNA reads TGCGCCAGCAGCCAAGAAGGGACACGGTACTACGAGCAGTACTTC. Translating it yields CASSQEGTRYYEQYF.

This clonotype was counted a few times. The chain links TRBV20-1 to TRBJ1-4; no definite D call. V was cut by 3 bases and J by 2 bases, with 10 bases left in between. The CDR3 is 14 residues long. Germline assignment: CDR1 DFQATT and CDR2 SNEGSKA (reference sequence). This chain's CDR3 is CSASPLGTNEKLFF. DNA of the CDR3: TGCAGTGCTAGTCCTTTGGGGACTAATGAAAAACTGTTTTTT.

This clonotype was counted at least ten times. The J gene is TRBJ1-1, the V gene TRBV12-3 or TRBV12-4; unclear D gene. Trimming left V 5 bases short and J 0 bases short, with 13 bases between. CDR3 size: 15 residues. This CDR3 reads CASSPSTGMNTEAFF. Here the CDR3 DNA reads TGTGCCAGCAGTCCCTCAACGGGTATGAACACTGAAGCTTTCTTT.

This clonotype was found many times. The V and J genes are TRBV29-1 and TRBJ1-2; D possibly corresponds to TRBD1 (5 bases). The CDR3 sequence is 13 residues long. V was cut by 7 bases and J by 7 bases, with 19 bases left in between. The germline CDR1 and CDR2 sequences are SQVTM and ANQGSEA. CDR3 bases: TGCAGCGGGGAACCGGGACCTGGGATTGGCTACACCTTC. Amino acids: CSGEPGPGIGYTF.

This clonotype was detected many times. This chain joins TRBV11-2 and TRBJ1-1; no definite D call. Trimming took 5 bases from V and 0 from J, leaving 16 bases between them. Germline values: CDR1 SGHAT, CDR2 FQNNGV. The CDR3 length is 16 residues. In nucleotides, the CDR3 is TGTGCCAGCAGCCCACGAACGGACCGGTTGAACACTGAAGCTTTCTTT. This sequence encodes CASSPRTDRLNTEAFF.

The genes are TRBV5-1 and TRBJ2-3; 10 positions match TRBD2. Germline V gene lookup returns CDR1 SGHRS and CDR2 YFSETQ. The CDR3 has 15 amino acids. The V segment lost 4 bases and the J segment 6 bases; nucleotides outside the gene matches: 8. CDR3 residues: CASSLAGASGDTQYF. CDR3 DNA: TGCGCCAGCAGCCTAGCGGGGGCCTCGGGGGATACGCAGTATTTT.

The rearrangement uses TRBV11-2 and TRBJ2-7; 13 nucleotides agree with TRBD2. The germline V gene has CDR1 SGHAT and CDR2 FQNNGV. CDR3 length equals 21 residues. V gave up 0 bases and J gave up 0 bases; unmatched junction bases: 14. Here the CDR3 reads CASSLDSRAGTSGMSSYEQYF. CDR3 nucleotide sequence: TGTGCCAGCAGCTTAGATTCCAGGGCCGGGACTAGCGGGATGAGCTCCTACGAGCAGTACTTC. The whole variable domain, remainder taken from reference TRBV11-2 and TRBJ2-7, is EAGVAQSPRYKIIEKRQSVAFWCNPISGHATLYWYQQILGQGPKLLIQFQNNGVVDDSQLPKDRFSAERLKGVDSTLKIQPAKLEDSAVYLCASSLDSRAGTSGMSSYEQYFGPGTRLTVT.

There are many counts of this clonotype. The chain uses TRBV12-3 or TRBV12-4 and TRBJ1-1; D gene unclear. Trimming shortened V by 3 bases and J by 2 bases, and 7 bases separated the two germline ends. The CDR3 runs 13 residues. The CDR3 is CASSFRANTEAFF. DNA of the CDR3: TGTGCCAGCAGTTTTAGGGCCAACACTGAAGCTTTCTTT.

This clonotype was seen only a few times. J is TRBJ2-1 and V is TRBV6-1; 7 bases are shared with TRBD2. This CDR3 spans 16 amino acids. The V gene end was trimmed by 6 bases and the J gene end by 5 bases; junction bases not matched to a gene: 13. CDR1 MNHNS and CDR2 SASEGT come from the germline V gene. The CDR3 loop is CASRTRTRGLHNEQFF. For the CDR3, the DNA is TGTGCCAGCAGAACTAGGACTAGAGGCCTTCACAATGAGCAGTTCTTC.

Concerning this clonotype itself: One base away lies a much larger clone, so this may be a sequencing read error. The CDR3, as DNA: TGTGCCGGCAGTTTGGTACGCAATCAGCCCCAGCATTTT. This codes for CAGSLVRNQPQHF. This chain joins TRBV28 and TRBJ1-5; D call uncertain. Germline V CDR1 and CDR2: MDHEN, SYDVKM. This CDR3 is built from 13 residues. The variable domain in full, with the rest retrieved from reference TRBV28 and TRBJ1-5, is DVKVTQSSRYLVKRTGEKVFLECVQDMDHENMFWYRQDPGLGLRLIYFSYDVKMKEKGDIPEGYSVSREKKERFSLILESASTNQTSMYLCAGSLVRNQPQHFGDGTRLSIL.

This clonotype came up a few times. The V call is TRBV9, the J call TRBJ2-7; TRBD2 aligns across 10 bases. The CDR3 has 15 residues. Germline lookup yields CDR1 SGDLS and CDR2 YYNGEE. After removal of 3 bases from V and 7 bases from J, the junction contained 10 bases not matched to a gene. CDR3 region: CASSAGTSDFSEQYF. The CDR3 DNA reads TGTGCCAGCAGCGCCGGGACTAGCGATTTCTCGGAGCAGTACTTC.

This clonotype was detected ten times or more. This sequence joins TRBV30 and TRBJ1-2, with D possibly being TRBD1 (6 bases). Per germline, CDR1 GTSNPN and CDR2 SVGIG (reference sequence). The CDR3 has 13 residues. V was trimmed by 4 bases and J by 7 bases, leaving 16 bases between them. CDR3 in DNA: TGTGCCTGGACCCCACAGGGAAGTGGTGGCTACACCTTC. Protein product: CAWTPQGSGGYTF.

This clonotype was seen a few times. This chain connects TRBV20-1 to TRBJ2-2; no definite D call. V lost 7 bases, J lost 4 bases, and 13 bases lay in between. This CDR3 has 13 amino acids. The germline V gene has CDR1 DFQATT and CDR2 SNEGSKA (reference sequence). Written as DNA, the CDR3 is TGCAGTGTCCGAGTAGTCGGCACCGGGGAGCTGTTTTTT. The encoded protein is CSVRVVGTGELFF.

The chain recombines TRBV28 with TRBJ1-2; 7 nucleotides agree with TRBD1. CDR3 length equals 16 residues. V dropped 5 bases and J dropped 8; count of bases not matched to a gene: 17. Germline loops: CDR1 MDHEN, CDR2 SYDVKM. The CDR3 DNA reads TGTGCCAGCAGTGCATCCGGGACAGCCCCACAAAGGGGCTACACCTTC. As protein: CASSASGTAPQRGYTF.

In this sample, this clonotype turned up a few times. The chain combines TRBV12-3 or TRBV12-4 with TRBJ1-3; maybe TRBD1 (5 bases). The germline V and J ends were trimmed by 4 bases and 4 bases, with 8 bases remaining between them. The CDR3 covers 13 residues. The DNA of the CDR3 is TGTGCCAGCAGTTCAGGGTTCGGAAACACCATATATTTT. Translated, it gives CASSSGFGNTIYF.

The gene calls are TRBV9 and TRBJ2-1; 11 bases agree with TRBD2. The CDR3 consists of 18 residues. CDR1 is SGDLS, CDR2 YYNGEE, per germline. The V segment lost 3 bases and the J segment 0 bases; nucleotides outside the gene matches: 8. Here the CDR3 reads CASSDRTSGSSSYNEQFF. As DNA, the CDR3 is TGTGCCAGCAGCGATCGGACTAGCGGGTCTAGCTCCTACAATGAGCAGTTCTTC.